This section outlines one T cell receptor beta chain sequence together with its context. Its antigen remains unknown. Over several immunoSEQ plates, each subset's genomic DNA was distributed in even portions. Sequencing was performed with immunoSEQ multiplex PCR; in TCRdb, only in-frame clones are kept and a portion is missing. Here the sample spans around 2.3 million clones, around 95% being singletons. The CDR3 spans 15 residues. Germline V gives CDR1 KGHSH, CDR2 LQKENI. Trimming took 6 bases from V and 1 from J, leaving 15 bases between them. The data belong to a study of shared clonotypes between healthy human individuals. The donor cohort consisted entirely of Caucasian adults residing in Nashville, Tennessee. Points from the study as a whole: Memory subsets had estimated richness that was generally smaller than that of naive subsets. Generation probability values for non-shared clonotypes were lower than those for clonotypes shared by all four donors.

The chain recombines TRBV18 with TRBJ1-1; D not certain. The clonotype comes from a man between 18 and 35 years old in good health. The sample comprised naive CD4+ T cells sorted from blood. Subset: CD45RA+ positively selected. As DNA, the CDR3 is TGTGCCAGCTCCCCAGACGGCGGCCCGAACACTGAAGCTTTCTTT. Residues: CASSPDGGPNTEAFF.